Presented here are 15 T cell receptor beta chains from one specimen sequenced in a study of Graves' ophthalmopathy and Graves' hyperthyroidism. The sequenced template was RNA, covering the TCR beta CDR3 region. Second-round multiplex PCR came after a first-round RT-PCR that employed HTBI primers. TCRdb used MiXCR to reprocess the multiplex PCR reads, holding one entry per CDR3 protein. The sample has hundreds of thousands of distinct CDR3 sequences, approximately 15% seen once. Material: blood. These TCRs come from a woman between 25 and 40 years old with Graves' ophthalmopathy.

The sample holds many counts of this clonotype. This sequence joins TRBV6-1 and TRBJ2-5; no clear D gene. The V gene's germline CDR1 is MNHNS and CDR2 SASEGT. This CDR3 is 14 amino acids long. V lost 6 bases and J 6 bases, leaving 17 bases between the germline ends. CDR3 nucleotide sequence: TGTGCCAGCAGGGACCTCGGCTATGGGAAGACCCAGTACTTC. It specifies CASRDLGYGKTQYF.

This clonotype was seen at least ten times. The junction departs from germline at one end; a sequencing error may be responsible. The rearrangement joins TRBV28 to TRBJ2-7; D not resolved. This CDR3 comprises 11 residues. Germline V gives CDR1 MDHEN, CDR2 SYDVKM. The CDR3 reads CASSLSYVQYF. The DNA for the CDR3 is TGTGCCAGCAGTTTAAGTTACGTGCAGTACTTC.

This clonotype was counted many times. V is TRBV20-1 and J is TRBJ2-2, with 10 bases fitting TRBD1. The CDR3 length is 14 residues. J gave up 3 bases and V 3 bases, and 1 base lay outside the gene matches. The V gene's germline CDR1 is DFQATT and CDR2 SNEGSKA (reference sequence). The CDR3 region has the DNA TGCAGTGCTAGGACAGGGGGCGACACCGGGGAGCTGTTTTTT. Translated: CSARTGGDTGELFF.

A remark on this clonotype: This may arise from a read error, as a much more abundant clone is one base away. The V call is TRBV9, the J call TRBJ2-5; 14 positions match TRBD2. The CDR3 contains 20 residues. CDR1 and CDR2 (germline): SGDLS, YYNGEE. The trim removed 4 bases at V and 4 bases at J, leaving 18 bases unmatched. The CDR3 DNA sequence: TGTGCCAGCAGCCCGCCGCCTCCGGGACTAGCGGGAGTGTCGGGAGAGACCCAGTACTTC. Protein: CASSPPPPGLAGVSGETQYF.

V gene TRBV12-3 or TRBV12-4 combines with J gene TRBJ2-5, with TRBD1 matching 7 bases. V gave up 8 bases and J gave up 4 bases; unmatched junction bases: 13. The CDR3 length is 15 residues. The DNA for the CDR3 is TGTGCCAGCGGAGAAGCGACAGGGCCCGGAGAGACCCAGTACTTC. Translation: CASGEATGPGETQYF.

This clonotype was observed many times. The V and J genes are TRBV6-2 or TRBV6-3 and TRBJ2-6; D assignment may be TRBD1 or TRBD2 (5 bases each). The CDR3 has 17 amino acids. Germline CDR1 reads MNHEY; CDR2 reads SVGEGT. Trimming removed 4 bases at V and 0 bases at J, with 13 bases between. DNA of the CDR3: TGTGCCAGCAGTTCCCCGGGACGTTCCTCTGGGGCCAACGTCCTGACTTTC. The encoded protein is CASSSPGRSSGANVLTF.

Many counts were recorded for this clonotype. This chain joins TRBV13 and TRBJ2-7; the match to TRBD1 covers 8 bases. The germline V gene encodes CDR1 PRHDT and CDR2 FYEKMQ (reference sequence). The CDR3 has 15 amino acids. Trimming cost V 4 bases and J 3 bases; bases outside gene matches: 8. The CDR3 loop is CASSYTGTGYYEQYF. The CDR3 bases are TGTGCCAGCAGCTATACCGGGACAGGATACTACGAGCAGTACTTC.

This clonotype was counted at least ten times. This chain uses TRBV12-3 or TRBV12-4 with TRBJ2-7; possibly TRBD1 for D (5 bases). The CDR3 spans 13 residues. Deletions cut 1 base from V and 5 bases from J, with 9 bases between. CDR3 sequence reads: CASSLGAGHEQYF. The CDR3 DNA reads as TGTGCCAGCAGTTTAGGTGCAGGGCACGAGCAGTACTTC.

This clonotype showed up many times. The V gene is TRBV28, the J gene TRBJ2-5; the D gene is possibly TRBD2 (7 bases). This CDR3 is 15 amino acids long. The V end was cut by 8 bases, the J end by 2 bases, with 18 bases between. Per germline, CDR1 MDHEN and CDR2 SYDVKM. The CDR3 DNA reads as TGTGCCAGCCTGAATGGGGGAGGGGGGCAAGAGACCCAGTACTTC. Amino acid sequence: CASLNGGGGQETQYF.

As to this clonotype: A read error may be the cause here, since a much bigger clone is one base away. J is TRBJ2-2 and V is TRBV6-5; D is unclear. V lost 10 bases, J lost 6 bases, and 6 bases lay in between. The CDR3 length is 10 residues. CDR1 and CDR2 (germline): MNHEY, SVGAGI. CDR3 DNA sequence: TGTGCCAACCTCCCCGGGGAGCTGTTTTTT. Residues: CANLPGELFF.

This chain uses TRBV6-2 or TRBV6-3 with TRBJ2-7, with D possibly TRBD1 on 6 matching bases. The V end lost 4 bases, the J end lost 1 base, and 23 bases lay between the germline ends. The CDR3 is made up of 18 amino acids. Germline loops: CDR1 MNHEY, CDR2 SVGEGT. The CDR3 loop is CASSFLGYRDKLSYEQYF. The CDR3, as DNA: TGTGCCAGCAGTTTCTTGGGGTACAGGGACAAATTATCCTACGAGCAGTACTTC.

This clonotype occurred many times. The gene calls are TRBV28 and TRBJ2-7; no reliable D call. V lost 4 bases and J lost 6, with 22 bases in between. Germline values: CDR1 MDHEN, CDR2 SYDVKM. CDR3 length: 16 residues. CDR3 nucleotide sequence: TGTGCCAGCAGTTCACTGGGTTACCTTGAAGTCCCCGAGCAGTACTTC. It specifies CASSSLGYLEVPEQYF.

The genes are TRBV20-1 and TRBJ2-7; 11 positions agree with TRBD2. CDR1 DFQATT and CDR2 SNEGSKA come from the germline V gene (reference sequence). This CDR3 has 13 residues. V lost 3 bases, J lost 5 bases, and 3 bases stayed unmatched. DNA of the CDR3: TGCAGTGCTAGCACTAGCGGGAGACACGAGCAGTACTTC. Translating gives CSASTSGRHEQYF.

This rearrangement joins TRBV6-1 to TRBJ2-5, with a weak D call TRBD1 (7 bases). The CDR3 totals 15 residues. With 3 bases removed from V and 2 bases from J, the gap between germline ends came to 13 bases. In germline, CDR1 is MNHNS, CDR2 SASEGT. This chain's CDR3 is CASSDRGAGQETQYF. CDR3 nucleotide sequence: TGTGCCAGCAGTGACAGGGGGGCCGGGCAAGAGACCCAGTACTTC.

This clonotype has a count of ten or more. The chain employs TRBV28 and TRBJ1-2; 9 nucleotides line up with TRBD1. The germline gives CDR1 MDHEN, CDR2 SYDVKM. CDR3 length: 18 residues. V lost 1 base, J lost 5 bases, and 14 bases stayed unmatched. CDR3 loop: CASSLSLYRGTGIYGYTF. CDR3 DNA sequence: TGTGCCAGCAGTTTATCTTTATACCGGGGGACAGGGATTTATGGCTACACCTTC.